What follows are 25 T cell receptor beta chains derived from one specimen sequenced in a study of blood T cell repertoires in COVID-19. TCRdb's copy holds only in-frame clones and misses some; the assay was immunoSEQ multiplex PCR. The sample holds 380,000 or so clones, about 86% seen once. The material sequenced was peripheral blood. The receptors were sampled from a woman aged 60 to 75 with COVID-19, enrolled during active disease.

On this clone: At the DNA level, this CDR3 is encoded by other sequences in the same sample as well. This chain joins TRBV7-9 and TRBJ2-5, with a possible D match to TRBD2 (5 bases). The CDR3 has 12 residues. Germline CDR1 reads SEHNR; CDR2 reads FQNEAQ (reference sequence). V was clipped by 3 bases and J by 5 bases, with 7 bases between them. The DNA of the CDR3 is TGTGCCAGCAGCTTGTCGGGGGAGACCCAGTACTTC. Protein: CASSLSGETQYF.

The V and J genes are TRBV18 and TRBJ1-6; no firm D call. The CDR3 length is 12 residues. Germline-derived CDR1 and CDR2 are KGHSH and LQKENI. V lost 0 bases, J lost 13 bases, and 7 bases lay in between. The CDR3, as DNA: TGTGCCAGCTCACCACCGTCCCAGCCCCTCCACTTT. It is translated as CASSPPSQPLHF. The whole variable domain, filled in from reference TRBV18 and TRBJ1-6, reads NAGVMQNPRHLVRRRGQEARLRCSPMKGHSHVYWYRQLPEEGLKFMVYLQKENIIDESGMPKERFSAEFPKEGPSILRIQQVVRGDSAAYFCASSPPSQPLHFGNGTRLTVT.

The gene calls are TRBV5-5 and TRBJ1-3, with D hard to call. CDR1 is SGHKS, CDR2 YYEKEE, per germline (reference sequence). The germline V and J ends were trimmed by 7 bases and 1 base, with 9 bases remaining between them. The CDR3 is 13 amino acids. The CDR3 nucleotides are TGTGCCAGCTGCTCCAAATCTGGAAACACCATATATTTT. Amino acid sequence: CASCSKSGNTIYF.

The chain employs TRBV5-1 and TRBJ1-6; 10 nucleotides line up with TRBD1. From germline, CDR1 is SGHRS and CDR2 YFSETQ. The CDR3 is made up of 13 amino acids. V dropped 4 bases and J dropped 13; count of bases not matched to a gene: 5. The CDR3 here is CASSRTGGVPLHF. CDR3 nucleotide sequence: TGCGCCAGCAGCCGGACAGGGGGAGTTCCCCTCCACTTT.

This chain joins TRBV5-1 and TRBJ1-6; a possible D gene is TRBD1 (6 bases). V was trimmed by 0 bases and J by 8 bases, leaving 6 bases between them. Germline CDR1 reads SGHRS; CDR2 reads YFSETQ. The CDR3 has 13 residues. CDR3 coding DNA: TGCGCCAGCAGCTTGGACAGGGATTCACCCCTCCACTTT. Translating gives CASSLDRDSPLHF.

The CDR3 DNA reads TGTGCCAGCAGTCAGCCGACAGGGGGCGGCTCCTACGAGCAGTACTTC. Protein product: CASSQPTGGGSYEQYF. This chain uses TRBV2 with TRBJ2-7; 10 bases match TRBD1. With V trimmed by 5 bases and J by 0 bases, 7 bases remained unmatched. This CDR3 region has 16 residues. The V gene's germline CDR1 is SNHLY and CDR2 FYNNEI. Full variable domain (remainder filled in from reference TRBV2 and TRBJ2-7): EPEVTQTPSHQVTQMGQEVILRCVPISNHLYFYWYRQILGQKVEFLVSFYNNEISEKSEIFDDQFSVERPDGSNFTLKIRSTKLEDSAMYFCASSQPTGGGSYEQYFGPGTRLTVT.

The rearrangement joins TRBV4-1 to TRBJ2-3, with TRBD2 matching 8 bases. V was clipped by 3 bases and J by 2 bases; unmatched bases: 4. The CDR3 is 15 amino acids. Looked up from germline, CDR1 is MGHRA and CDR2 is YSYEKL. CDR3 loop: CASSQHSGTTDTQYF. CDR3 coding DNA: TGCGCCAGCAGCCAGCATAGCGGGACCACAGATACGCAGTATTTT.

This chain uses TRBV6-1 with TRBJ2-5, with 12 nucleotides matching TRBD2. This CDR3 comprises 17 residues. Germline CDR1 and CDR2: MNHNS and SASEGT. V lost 2 bases to trimming and J lost 5 bases; unmatched junction nucleotides: 9. The chain's CDR3 is CASSEFPSGGAGETQYF. In DNA, the CDR3 is TGTGCCAGCAGTGAATTTCCTAGCGGGGGGGCCGGGGAGACCCAGTACTTC.

The rearrangement links TRBV7-9 to TRBJ1-1; TRBD1 matches 8 bases. The J segment lost 11 bases and the V segment lost 6 bases, leaving 11 bases of the junction unmatched. Looked up from germline, CDR1 is SEHNR and CDR2 is FQNEAQ (reference sequence). The CDR3 loop spans 13 amino acids. The CDR3 region is CASRTTPGQEAFF. The DNA of the CDR3 is TGTGCCAGCAGAACAACACCGGGACAGGAGGCTTTCTTT. The whole variable domain, remainder taken from reference TRBV7-9 and TRBJ1-1, is DTGVSQNPRHKITKRGQNVTFRCDPISEHNRLYWYRQTLGQGPEFLTYFQNEAQLEKSRLLSDRFSAERPKGSFSTLEIQRTEQGDSAMYLCASRTTPGQEAFFGQGTRLTVV.

This chain uses TRBV4-3 with TRBJ1-3, with TRBD1 identical over 7 bases. Trimming took 4 bases from V and 0 from J; bases not matched to a gene: 3. The V gene's germline CDR1 is LGHNA and CDR2 YSLEER. This CDR3 is built from 15 residues. The CDR3: CASSPDRSSGNTIYF. CDR3 DNA sequence: TGCGCCAGCAGCCCGGACAGGAGCTCTGGAAACACCATATATTTT.

The chain uses TRBV6-1 and TRBJ1-2, with TRBD1 matching over 9 bases. The J segment lost 1 base and the V segment lost 4 bases, leaving 7 bases of the junction unmatched. This CDR3 comprises 16 residues. Looked up from germline, CDR1 is MNHNS and CDR2 is SASEGT. The CDR3 DNA reads as TGTGCCAGCAGTGTTCCTACAGGGGGCCATAACTATGGCTACACCTTC. It yields the protein CASSVPTGGHNYGYTF.

Remarks on this clone: Additional DNA sequences in this sample encode the identical CDR3. The chain couples TRBV7-6 to TRBJ2-5, with 9 nucleotides matching TRBD2. The CDR3 loop spans 15 amino acids. CDR1 and CDR2 from the germline V gene are SGHVS and FNYEAQ. V trimming: 1 base; J trimming: 2 bases; junction bases outside the gene matches: 2. CDR3 nucleotide sequence: TGTGCCAGCAGCTTAGGGCTAGCGGGACAAGAGACCCAGTACTTC. Protein product: CASSLGLAGQETQYF.

This chain links TRBV21-1 with TRBJ2-1; the table calls TRBD2, which could not be checked here. TRBV21-1 is a listed pseudogene. This CDR3 has 16 amino acids. The CDR3 loop is CASSTPGGSSYNEQFF. The CDR3 DNA sequence: TGTGCCAGCAGCACCCCGGGGGGGAGCTCCTACAATGAGCAGTTCTTC.

This clone was found once. The chain recombines TRBV30 with TRBJ1-1; D may be TRBD1 (5 bases). The CDR3 has 14 residues. The germline CDR1 and CDR2 sequences are GTSNPN and SVGIG (reference sequence). V lost 2 bases, J lost 1 base, and 11 bases lay in between. The chain's CDR3 is CAWSPGLTNTEAFF. The CDR3 coding sequence is TGTGCCTGGAGTCCGGGACTCACGAACACTGAAGCTTTCTTT.

In DNA, the CDR3 is TGCGCCAGCAGCTGGGGACAGGGCACCTACGAGCAGTACTTC. Residues: CASSWGQGTYEQYF. The chain uses TRBV5-1 and TRBJ2-7; 9 bases line up with TRBD1. CDR1 and CDR2 (germline): SGHRS, YFSETQ. This CDR3 region has 14 residues. V shed 3 bases, J shed 2 bases, and the junction held 3 bases outside the gene matches.

Written as DNA, the CDR3 is TGCGCCAAAGCACTCGGGACAGGGGTCGCCCGAGGGGAGACCCAGTACTTC. Its protein is CAKALGTGVARGETQYF. The rearrangement uses TRBV10-1 and TRBJ2-5, with 10 bases that match TRBD1. The V gene end was trimmed by 10 bases and the J gene end by 5 bases; junction bases not matched to a gene: 19. The CDR3 is 17 amino acids. Germline CDR1 is WNHNN and CDR2 is SYGVQD (reference sequence).

The chain joins TRBV5-1 to TRBJ2-5, with 10 nucleotides matching TRBD1. The CDR3 loop spans 15 amino acids. Looked up from germline, CDR1 is SGHRS and CDR2 is YFSETQ. The junction had 7 bases not matched to a gene; V was cut back by 7 bases and J by 1 base. CDR3 protein: CASHWDRGSQETQYF. CDR3 nucleotides: TGCGCCAGCCACTGGGACAGGGGTTCCCAAGAGACCCAGTACTTC.

The V call is TRBV5-1, the J call TRBJ1-4; TRBD1 aligns across 10 bases. The CDR3 sequence is 15 residues long. The V gene end was trimmed by 5 bases and the J gene end by 4 bases; junction bases not matched to a gene: 5. CDR1 is SGHRS and CDR2 is YFSETQ in the germline V gene. The chain's CDR3 is CASSRRDRGNEKLFF. The CDR3 DNA reads as TGCGCCAGCAGTCGGAGGGACAGGGGTAATGAAAAACTGTTTTTT.

The chain is built from TRBV10-1 and TRBJ2-2, with a possible D match to TRBD1 (6 bases). V was pared by 2 bases and J by 13 bases, with 17 bases between. The CDR3 runs to 14 residues. Germline V lookup: CDR1 WNHNN, CDR2 SYGVQD (reference sequence). The CDR3 region is CASSEEGDPTGLFF. The DNA for the CDR3 is TGCGCCAGCAGTGAGGAGGGGGACCCAACGGGGCTGTTTTTT.

This clone was counted a single time. The chain has TRBV5-1 and TRBJ1-6; unclear D gene. The CDR3 length is 15 residues. V lost 3 bases and J lost 6, with 13 bases in between. The germline gives CDR1 SGHRS, CDR2 YFSETQ. The CDR3 coding sequence is TGCGCCAGCAGCTGGTCGATAGTCGGTAATTCACCCCTCCACTTT. Residues: CASSWSIVGNSPLHF.

Worth noting for this clone: The same CDR3 can be traced to other DNA sequences in this sample. This sequence joins TRBV9 and TRBJ1-2, with D maybe TRBD1 (5 bases). This CDR3 comprises 14 residues. V lost 0 bases and J 5 bases, leaving 11 bases between the germline ends. The germline gives CDR1 SGDLS, CDR2 YYNGEE. CDR3 bases: TGTGCCAGCAGCGTAGGCGGGGGAGTATATGGCTACACCTTC. Protein: CASSVGGGVYGYTF. Supplemented by reference TRBV9 and TRBJ1-2, the full variable domain reads DSGVTQTPKHLITATGQRVTLRCSPRSGDLSVYWYQQSLDQGLQFLIQYYNGEERAKGNILERFSAQQFPDLHSELNLSSLELGDSALYFCASSVGGGVYGYTFGSGTRLTVV.

This clone turned up a few times. This rearrangement joins TRBV30 to TRBJ2-5; TRBD1 is a possible D gene (7 bases). Germline V gene sequence: CDR1 GTSNPN, CDR2 SVGIG (reference sequence). The CDR3 spans 14 residues. The V gene lost 3 bases and the J gene lost 5 bases, with 16 bases spanning the gap. CDR3 loop: CAWSGRRGHETQYF. The CDR3 bases are TGTGCCTGGAGCGGGCGGAGGGGGCACGAGACCCAGTACTTC.

The chain combines TRBV5-6 with TRBJ1-2, with D uncertain. In germline, CDR1 is SGHDT, CDR2 YYEEEE. V shed 1 base and J shed 4 bases, with 11 bases lying between them. The CDR3 runs 14 residues. The CDR3 DNA is TGTGCCAGCAGCTTGTTTGTCCCTCCCTATGGCTACACCTTC. It yields the protein CASSLFVPPYGYTF.

This chain uses TRBV5-1 with TRBJ1-4, with TRBD1 as a possible D gene (6 bases). Germline CDR1 and CDR2: SGHRS and YFSETQ. The CDR3 is made up of 14 amino acids. The V end was cut by 4 bases, the J end by 8 bases, with 15 bases between. The CDR3 DNA reads as TGCGCCAGCAGCCTACAGGGAAGGGGGGAAAAACTGTTTTTT. This encodes CASSLQGRGEKLFF.

The rearrangement joins TRBV5-1 to TRBJ1-1; D may be TRBD1 (5 bases). Germline assignment: CDR1 SGHRS and CDR2 YFSETQ. The V end lost 2 bases, the J end lost 1 base, and 9 bases lay between the germline ends. The CDR3 length is 14 residues. This chain's CDR3 is CASSLRTTNTEAFF. CDR3 nucleotides: TGCGCCAGCAGCTTAAGGACAACGAACACTGAAGCTTTCTTT. The variable domain in full, with the rest retrieved from reference TRBV5-1 and TRBJ1-1, is KAGVTQTPRYLIKTRGQQVTLSCSPISGHRSVSWYQQTPGQGLQFLFEYFSETQRNKGNFPGRFSGRQFSNSRSEMNVSTLELGDSALYLCASSLRTTNTEAFFGQGTRLTVV.